A single sample gave rise to the 21 T cell receptor beta chains below, sequenced in a study of blood T cell repertoires in COVID-19. TCRdb keeps only in-frame clones here, not all; method: immunoSEQ multiplex PCR. The table has about 170,000 clones, 84% seen once. Sequencing was done on a sample of PBMCs or T cells enriched from blood (not recorded which). The receptors derive from a man aged 45-65 years who had recovered from COVID-19.

The chain recombines TRBV6-1 with TRBJ1-5, with a possible D match to TRBD1 (6 bases). The CDR3 sequence is 16 residues long. Germline V CDR1 and CDR2: MNHNS, SASEGT. Between the trimmed V and J ends, which lost 0 bases and 2 bases, there was a span of 11 bases. The DNA for the CDR3 is TGTGCCAGCAGTGAAGCGAGCAGGGGTGGCAATCAGCCCCAGCATTTT. Translated, it gives CASSEASRGGNQPQHF.

V is TRBV11-1 and J is TRBJ2-5, with D possibly matching TRBD2 (6 bases). CDR1 is SGHAT and CDR2 is FQDESV in the germline V gene (reference sequence). The germline V and J ends were trimmed by 10 bases and 0 bases, with 12 bases remaining between them. There are 13 residues in the CDR3. DNA for the CDR3: TGTGCCACCACCAAGCGGGACCAAGAGACCCAGTACTTC. This encodes CATTKRDQETQYF. Based on the CDR3 plus reference TRBV11-1 and TRBJ2-5, the full variable domain is EAEVAQSPRYKITEKSQAVAFWCDPISGHATLYWYRQILGQGPELLVQFQDESVVDDSQLPKDRFSAERLKGVDSTLKIQPAELGDSAMYLCATTKRDQETQYFGPGTRLLVL.

This clone has only a few counts. This chain joins TRBV12-5 and TRBJ2-7; D unresolved. Trimming removed 1 base at V and 0 bases at J, with 7 bases between. The CDR3 totals 14 residues. Germline CDR1 reads LGHNT; CDR2 reads FRNRAP. CDR3 sequence reads: CASGLDSLSYEQYF. In nucleotides, the CDR3 is TGTGCTAGTGGTTTGGACAGCCTCTCCTACGAGCAGTACTTC.

J is TRBJ2-7 and V is TRBV7-3; D perhaps matches TRBD2 (5 bases). The CDR3 spans 15 residues. In germline, CDR1 is SGHTA, CDR2 FQGTGA. V lost 3 bases and J 4 bases, leaving 16 bases between the germline ends. The CDR3 sequence is CASSFLGGQDYEQYF. The CDR3 coding sequence is TGTGCCAGCAGCTTCCTCGGCGGGCAAGATTACGAGCAGTACTTC.

To note about this clone: The same CDR3 also results from other DNA sequences found in this sample. This chain uses TRBV27 with TRBJ1-5; 9 nucleotides line up with TRBD1. In germline, CDR1 is MNHEY, CDR2 SMNVEV (reference sequence). The CDR3 consists of 14 residues. The V and J ends lost 5 bases and 4 bases, in that order; junction bases with no gene match: 3. The CDR3 loop reads CASSRQGGNQPQHF. CDR3 coding DNA: TGTGCCAGCAGTCGACAGGGGGGTAATCAGCCCCAGCATTTT.

V gene TRBV5-1 combines with J gene TRBJ2-3, with TRBD2 matching 7 bases. V shed 6 bases and J 2 bases; nucleotides not matched to a gene: 6. This CDR3 is built from 14 residues. In germline, CDR1 is SGHRS, CDR2 YFSETQ. The CDR3 region is CASTGGLPTDTQYF. The CDR3 bases are TGCGCCAGCACCGGGGGGTTACCCACAGATACGCAGTATTTT.

The J gene is TRBJ1-6, the V gene TRBV18; the D gene is possibly TRBD1 (5 bases). The CDR3 extends over 14 amino acids. The germline gives CDR1 KGHSH, CDR2 LQKENI. Trimming pared 2 bases from V and 8 bases from J, leaving 10 bases between. In nucleotides, the CDR3 is TGTGCCAGCTCACCAGGATCCAGGGATTCACCCCTCCACTTT. Residues: CASSPGSRDSPLHF.

This clone occurred a few times. V gene TRBV5-1 combines with J gene TRBJ1-4; 11 bases align to TRBD1. The CDR3 totals 15 residues. Trimming removed 3 bases from V and 8 bases from J; junction bases left unmatched: 6. Germline lookup yields CDR1 SGHRS and CDR2 YFSETQ. The CDR3 bases are TGCGCCAGCAGCTGGCTGGGACAGGGGGGCGAAAAACTGTTTTTT. It is translated as CASSWLGQGGEKLFF.

The chain combines TRBV27 with TRBJ2-1; possibly TRBD1 for D (6 bases). CDR1 and CDR2 (germline): MNHEY, SMNVEV (reference sequence). CDR3 length: 15 residues. V lost 3 bases to trimming and J lost 6 bases, with 15 bases between them. CDR3 region: CASSLQQGLGNEQFF. The CDR3 DNA reads as TGTGCCAGCAGTTTGCAACAGGGCCTTGGCAATGAGCAGTTCTTC.

The chain recombines TRBV11-2 with TRBJ1-3; tentative D call: TRBD1 (6 bases). Germline CDR1 SGHAT, CDR2 FQNNGV. The CDR3 length is 19 residues. The V gene lost 1 base and the J gene lost 0 bases, with 19 bases spanning the gap. The CDR3, as DNA: TGTGCCAGCAGCTTAGTCGGCTCCCCCGGGGGGGCCTCTGGAAACACCATATATTTT. Translation gives CASSLVGSPGGASGNTIYF.

V usage is TRBV13 and J usage is TRBJ2-5; TRBD1 might be the D (5 bases). This CDR3 region has 16 residues. CDR1 is PRHDT, CDR2 FYEKMQ, per germline (reference sequence). V was shortened by 4 bases and J by 1 base, with 16 bases between the two germline ends. The CDR3 loop reads CASSSRTPRLQETQYF. CDR3 in DNA: TGTGCCAGCAGCTCTAGGACACCGCGTCTCCAAGAGACCCAGTACTTC.

This chain connects TRBV3-1 (or the pseudogene TRBV3-2) to TRBJ2-2; 11 bases match TRBD2. This CDR3 spans 16 amino acids. Trimming at V came to 3 bases and at J to 4 bases, leaving 4 bases not matched to a gene. Germline V gives CDR1 LGHDT, CDR2 YNNKEL (reference sequence). In nucleotides, the CDR3 is TGTGCCAGCAGCCAGTCCGGACTAGCGGGCACCGGGGAGCTGTTTTTT. It specifies CASSQSGLAGTGELFF.

Of note for this clone: The same CDR3 arises from other DNA sequences in this sample as well. The chain is built from TRBV5-1 and TRBJ2-3, with 7 bases matching TRBD2. Germline V lookup: CDR1 SGHRS, CDR2 YFSETQ. The CDR3 totals 15 residues. V trimming: 3 bases; J trimming: 3 bases; junction bases outside the gene matches: 7. DNA of the CDR3: TGCGCCAGCAGCTCCGGGGCCGGGGGGACAGATACGCAGTATTTT. Protein: CASSSGAGGTDTQYF. Full variable domain (missing parts from reference TRBV5-1 and TRBJ2-3): KAGVTQTPRYLIKTRGQQVTLSCSPISGHRSVSWYQQTPGQGLQFLFEYFSETQRNKGNFPGRFSGRQFSNSRSEMNVSTLELGDSALYLCASSSGAGGTDTQYFGPGTRLTVL.

This chain joins TRBV20-1 and TRBJ1-1; D is unresolved. Trimming removed 4 bases at V and 10 bases at J, with 13 bases between. This CDR3 contains 11 residues. Germline assignment: CDR1 DFQATT and CDR2 SNEGSKA (reference sequence). The CDR3 sequence: CSATIPGRAFF. CDR3 nucleotides: TGCAGTGCTACGATACCCGGTCGAGCTTTCTTT.

The chain couples TRBV4-2 to TRBJ2-1; TRBD2 aligns across 9 bases. V gave up 3 bases and J gave up 8 bases; unmatched junction bases: 5. Germline values: CDR1 LGHNA, CDR2 YNFKEQ. The CDR3 covers 14 residues. The CDR3 is CASSHGTSRDEQFF. The CDR3 DNA sequence: TGTGCCAGCAGCCACGGGACTAGCAGAGATGAGCAGTTCTTC.

V usage is TRBV3-1 (or the pseudogene TRBV3-2) and J usage is TRBJ1-1; D unclear. Germline loops: CDR1 LGHDT, CDR2 YNNKEL (reference sequence). V was cut by 3 bases and J by 0 bases, with 5 bases left in between. CDR3 length: 13 amino acids. CDR3 in amino acids: CASSQRMNTEAFF. In nucleotides, the CDR3 is TGTGCCAGCAGCCAGAGGATGAACACTGAAGCTTTCTTT.

This clone was recorded only once. The CDR3 DNA reads as TGTGCCAGTAGTATAAAACTTAGCAATCAGCCCCAGCATTTT. It yields the protein CASSIKLSNQPQHF. The chain uses TRBV19 and TRBJ1-5; D is undetermined. The ends were cut back, 2 bases at V and 0 bases at J, with 5 bases in the middle. Germline lookup yields CDR1 LNHDA and CDR2 SQIVND (reference sequence). This CDR3 region has 14 residues. The full variable domain, its missing parts supplied by reference TRBV19 and TRBJ1-5, is DGGITQSPKYLFRKEGQNVTLSCEQNLNHDAMYWYRQDPGQGLRLIYYSQIVNDFQKGDIAEGYSVSREKKESFPLTVTSAQKNPTAFYLCASSIKLSNQPQHFGDGTRLSIL.

This chain connects TRBV5-1 to TRBJ2-7; 9 bases match TRBD2. This CDR3 region has 15 residues. J gave up 6 bases and V 2 bases, and 9 bases lay outside the gene matches. Germline V gene data show CDR1 as SGHRS and CDR2 as YFSETQ. The DNA for the CDR3 is TGCGCCAGCAGCTTTAGCGGGGGCCTCTTAGGCGAGCAGTACTTC. This encodes CASSFSGGLLGEQYF.

V and J are TRBV6-4 and TRBJ2-3; possible D gene TRBD2, 5 bases. V was clipped by 5 bases and J by 2 bases, with 8 bases between them. From germline, CDR1 is MRHNA and CDR2 SNTAGT. The CDR3 consists of 13 residues. The CDR3: CASSPGVTDTQYF. For the CDR3, the DNA is TGTGCCAGCAGTCCCGGGGTCACAGATACGCAGTATTTT.

The chain links TRBV28 to TRBJ1-2; perhaps TRBD1 as D (5 bases). V was cut by 5 bases and J by 8 bases, with 18 bases left in between. Germline V CDR1 and CDR2: MDHEN, SYDVKM. The length of the CDR3 is 14 residues. The CDR3 nucleotides read TGTGCCAGCAGTAAGACAGCCCGCCAAGGGGGCTACACCTTC. Translated: CASSKTARQGGYTF.

V is TRBV5-1 and J is TRBJ2-1; 8 bases are shared with TRBD2. Germline values: CDR1 SGHRS, CDR2 YFSETQ. The CDR3 is 17 residues long. Trimming removed 4 bases from V and 0 bases from J; junction bases left unmatched: 9. This CDR3 is CASSHSLAVSSYNEQFF. The CDR3 region has the DNA TGCGCCAGCAGCCATTCACTAGCGGTTAGCTCCTACAATGAGCAGTTCTTC.